The 8 T cell receptor beta chains below were found in one sample sequenced in a study of blood T cell repertoires in COVID-19. Profiled with immunoSEQ multiplex PCR; TCRdb holds only in-frame clones, not every one. The table shows some 300,000 clones, with about 88% occurring only once. The sample taken for sequencing was PBMCs or T cells enriched from blood (not recorded which). These receptors came from a woman in her sixties or seventies in a cohort exposed to, infected with or recovered from COVID-19 (not recorded which).

The V and J genes are TRBV4-3 and TRBJ2-1; no reliable D call. The CDR3 runs to 15 residues. The ends were cut back, 3 bases at V and 6 bases at J, with 15 bases in the middle. Germline V CDR1 and CDR2: LGHNA, YSLEER. The CDR3 spells CASSHDRWSLNEQFF. CDR3 bases: TGCGCCAGCAGCCACGATCGGTGGAGTCTCAATGAGCAGTTCTTC.

This clone was observed a single time. The J gene is TRBJ1-3, the V gene TRBV7-9; 7 bases agree with TRBD1. The CDR3 is 15 amino acids. In germline, CDR1 is SEHNR, CDR2 FQNEAQ (reference sequence). V lost 1 base to trimming and J lost 3 bases; unmatched junction nucleotides: 3. CDR3 sequence: CASSLVAGGGNTIYF. The CDR3 DNA follows: TGTGCCAGCAGCTTAGTGGCAGGGGGTGGAAACACCATATATTTT.

The chain employs TRBV2 and TRBJ2-1; 7 bases line up with TRBD2. The CDR3 covers 13 residues. Trimming removed 8 bases from V and 6 bases from J; junction bases left unmatched: 7. Per germline, CDR1 SNHLY and CDR2 FYNNEI. As DNA, the CDR3 is TGTGCCAGCGTTAGGGACTATCCCAATGAGCAGTTCTTC. As protein: CASVRDYPNEQFF. The full variable domain, its missing parts supplied by reference TRBV2 and TRBJ2-1, is EPEVTQTPSHQVTQMGQEVILRCVPISNHLYFYWYRQILGQKVEFLVSFYNNEISEKSEIFDDQFSVERPDGSNFTLKIRSTKLEDSAMYFCASVRDYPNEQFFGPGTRLTVL.

The V and J genes are TRBV11-2 and TRBJ2-7; 10 bases are shared with TRBD2. Germline V gene sequence: CDR1 SGHAT, CDR2 FQNNGV. Trimming at V came to 6 bases and at J to 3 bases, leaving 5 bases not matched to a gene. This CDR3 region has 14 residues. The CDR3 nucleotides read TGTGCCAGCAGAGGACTAGCGGCCAACTACGAGCAGTACTTC. This translates into CASRGLAANYEQYF.

The chain carries TRBV4-2 and TRBJ2-1; 7 nucleotides align to TRBD2. The length of the CDR3 is 17 residues. CDR1 and CDR2 (germline): LGHNA, YNFKEQ. Unmatched junction bases numbered 12, after V lost 2 bases and J lost 5 bases. This CDR3 is CASSQFRMASGHNEQFF. CDR3 sequence (DNA): TGTGCCAGCAGCCAATTCAGAATGGCTAGCGGTCACAATGAGCAGTTCTTC.

The chain is built from TRBV18 and TRBJ1-5, with TRBD1 identical over 10 bases. This CDR3 has 16 amino acids. V dropped 6 bases and J dropped 6; count of bases not matched to a gene: 11. CDR1 and CDR2 (germline): KGHSH, LQKENI. CDR3 in DNA: TGTGCCAGCTCGCCAGGGACAGGGGATTGGGGTCAGCCCCAGCATTTT. This gives the protein CASSPGTGDWGQPQHF.

The CDR3 spells CASRPEGQGFSNQPQHF. The DNA of the CDR3 is TGTGCCAGCAGGCCCGAAGGACAGGGGTTTAGCAATCAGCCCCAGCATTTT. V is TRBV28 and J is TRBJ1-5; 9 nucleotides align to TRBD1. The CDR3 contains 17 residues. Germline assignment: CDR1 MDHEN and CDR2 SYDVKM. Unmatched junction bases numbered 9, after V lost 6 bases and J lost 0 bases.

The V and J genes are TRBV18 and TRBJ2-4, with D perhaps matching TRBD1 (5 bases). CDR3 length equals 14 residues. Per germline, CDR1 KGHSH and CDR2 LQKENI. The V gene lost 2 bases and the J gene lost 5 bases, with 10 bases spanning the gap. The CDR3 DNA sequence: TGTGCCAGCTCACCAATGGGGCAGGAAAACATTCAGTACTTC. Translation gives CASSPMGQENIQYF.